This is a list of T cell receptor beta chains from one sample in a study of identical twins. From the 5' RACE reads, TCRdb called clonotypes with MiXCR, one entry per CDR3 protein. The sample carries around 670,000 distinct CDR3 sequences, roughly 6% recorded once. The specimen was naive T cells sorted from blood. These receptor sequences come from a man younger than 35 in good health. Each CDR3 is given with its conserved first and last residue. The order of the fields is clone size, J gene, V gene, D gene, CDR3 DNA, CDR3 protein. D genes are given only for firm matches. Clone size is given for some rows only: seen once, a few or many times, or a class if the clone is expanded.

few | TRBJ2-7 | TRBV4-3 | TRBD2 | TGCGCCAGCAGCCAGAGCGGGAGTGTCTACGAGCAGTACTTC | CASSQSGSVYEQYF
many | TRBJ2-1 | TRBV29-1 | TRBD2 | TGCAGCGTTGAAGATCCCCGGGGGGGACCGGGACTAGGACAAGTTTATGAGCAGTTCTTC | CSVEDPRGGPGLGQVYEQFF
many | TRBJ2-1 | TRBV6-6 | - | TGTGCCAGCAGCTCTACGACACAGACAGGGCAGTTCTTC | CASSSTTQTGQFF
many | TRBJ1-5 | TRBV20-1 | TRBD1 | TGCAGTGCTAGCGCGAGGGACAGGCGGAACGAGCCCCAGCATTTT | CSASARDRRNEPQHF
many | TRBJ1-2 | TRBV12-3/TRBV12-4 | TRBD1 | TGTGCCAGCAGGGAAGGGACAGGGAACTATGGCTACACCTTC | CASREGTGNYGYTF
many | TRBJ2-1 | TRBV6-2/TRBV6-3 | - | TGTGCCAGCAGTTACTTGTCAGGAGACAATGAGCAGTTCTTC | CASSYLSGDNEQFF
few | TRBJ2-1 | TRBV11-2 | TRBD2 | TGTGCCAGCAGCTTAGGAGCGGGAGGGCCTTTCGATGAGCAGTTCTTC | CASSLGAGGPFDEQFF
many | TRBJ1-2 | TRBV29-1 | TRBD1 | TGCAGCGTTGAAGAAGTGCAGGGGGAAACCCCCTATGGCTACACCTTC | CSVEEVQGETPYGYTF
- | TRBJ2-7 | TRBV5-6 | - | TGTGCCAGCAGCTTCCGGGTCATCGGCCCCCACGAGCAGTACTTC | CASSFRVIGPHEQYF
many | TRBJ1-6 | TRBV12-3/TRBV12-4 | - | TGTGCCAGCAGTTTTCGGGCAGGGTATAATTCACCCCTCCACTTT | CASSFRAGYNSPLHF
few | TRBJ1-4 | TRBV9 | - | TGTGCCAGCAGCGTAGGAGAGTGGGGTGGCTACGAAAAACTGTTTTTT | CASSVGEWGGYEKLFF
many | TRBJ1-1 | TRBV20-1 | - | TGCAGTGCTAGAGTTGGGGTGAACACTGAAGCTTTCTTT | CSARVGVNTEAFF
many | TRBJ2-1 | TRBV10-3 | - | TGTGCCATCTTTGGGGGGGCTAACAATGAGCAGTTCTTC | CAIFGGANNEQFF
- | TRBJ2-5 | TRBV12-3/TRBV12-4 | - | TGTGCCAGCAGTTTAGCTATGGGGCGAGGGGAGACCCAGTACTTC | CASSLAMGRGETQYF
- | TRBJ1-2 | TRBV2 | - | TGTGCCAGCAGCCGGGACGGAGAGAGAATGGGCGGCTACACCTTC | CASSRDGERMGGYTF
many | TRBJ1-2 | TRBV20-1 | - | TGCAGTGCTAGAGATTCGAAGGGGGGCTACACCTTC | CSARDSKGGYTF
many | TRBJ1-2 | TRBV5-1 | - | TGCGCCAGCAGCGTAACCGCCCAGGGGGGCTACACCTTC | CASSVTAQGGYTF
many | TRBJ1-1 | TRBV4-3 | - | TGCGCCAGCAGCCCTACCGCAGTGGGGGATTACACTGAAGCTTTCTTT | CASSPTAVGDYTEAFF
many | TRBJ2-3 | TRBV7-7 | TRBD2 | TGTGCCAGCAGCGAGACTAGCGGGGGATATACGCAGTATTTT | CASSETSGGYTQYF
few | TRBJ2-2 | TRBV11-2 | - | TGTGCCACCGCGTTAAGTGCCGGGGAGCTGTTTTTT | CATALSAGELFF
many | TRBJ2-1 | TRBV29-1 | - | TGCAGCGTTCGGTTAAGGGGGAAGTTGAATGAGCAGTTCTTC | CSVRLRGKLNEQFF
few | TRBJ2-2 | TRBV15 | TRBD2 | TGTGCCACCCTGGGACTAGCGGGAAAACCCGGGGAGCTGTTTTTT | CATLGLAGKPGELFF
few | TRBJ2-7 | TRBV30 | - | TGTGCCTGGAGTGCAGGAGAACGGCCCTACGAGCAGTACTTC | CAWSAGERPYEQYF
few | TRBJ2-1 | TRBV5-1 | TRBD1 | TGCGCCAGCAGCGCTCCCGGGACAGGGCAGAGGCAGTTCTTC | CASSAPGTGQRQFF
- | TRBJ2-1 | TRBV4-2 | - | TGTGCCAGCAGCCAAGAAGGTGCCCCCGAAGTCGTGGATGAGCAGTTCTTC | CASSQEGAPEVVDEQFF
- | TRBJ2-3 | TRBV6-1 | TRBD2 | TGTGCCAGCAGGAGGGGACTAGCGGGAGCTAGCACAGATACGCAGTATTTT | CASRRGLAGASTDTQYF
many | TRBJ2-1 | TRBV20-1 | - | TGCAGTGCTAGAGATCGTATCGACTCTTACAATGAGCAGTTCTTC | CSARDRIDSYNEQFF
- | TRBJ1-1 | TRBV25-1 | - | TGTGCCAGCAGTGCCTCAGGGTCCACTGAAGCTTTCTTT | CASSASGSTEAFF
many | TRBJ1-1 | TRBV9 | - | TGTGCCAGCAGCGTAGGGCGACTTACCGAAGCTTTCTTT | CASSVGRLTEAFF
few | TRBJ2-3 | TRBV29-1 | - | TGCAGCGTCCTGACAGCCACAGATACGCAGTATTTT | CSVLTATDTQYF
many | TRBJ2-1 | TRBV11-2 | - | TGTGCCAGCAGCCCCCCCAGGCTCGCCTACAATGAGCAGTTCTTC | CASSPPRLAYNEQFF
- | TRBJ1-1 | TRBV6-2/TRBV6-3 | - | TGTGCCAGCAGTTACTCTAGGAGGGCGGGACGAGCTTTCTTT | CASSYSRRAGRAFF
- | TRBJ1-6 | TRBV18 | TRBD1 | TGTGCCAGCTCACCCCAAAGGACAGGCCGGAGCTCCTATAATTCACCCCTCCACTTT | CASSPQRTGRSSYNSPLHF
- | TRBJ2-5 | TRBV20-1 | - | TGCAGTGCCACAGCCCCCGCGAGCGCTCAAGAGACCCAGTACTTC | CSATAPASAQETQYF
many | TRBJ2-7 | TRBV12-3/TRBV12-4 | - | TGTGCCAGCAGCCAGAATTCCGGCTACGAGCAGTACTTC | CASSQNSGYEQYF
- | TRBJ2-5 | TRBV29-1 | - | TGCAGCGTTCCCGGGCCGCGCTGGGAGACCCAGTACTTC | CSVPGPRWETQYF
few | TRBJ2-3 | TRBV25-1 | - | TGTGCCAGCAGTGGATACGTTGTAGCGGTTCGGGCAGATACGCAGTATTTT | CASSGYVVAVRADTQYF
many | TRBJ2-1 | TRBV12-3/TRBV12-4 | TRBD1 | TGTGCCAGCAGTTTTGAGACAGGGCTCTCCTACAATGAGCAGTTCTTC | CASSFETGLSYNEQFF
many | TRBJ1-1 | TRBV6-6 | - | TGTGCCAGCAGAACGACAGGGAACACTGAAGCTTTCTTT | CASRTTGNTEAFF
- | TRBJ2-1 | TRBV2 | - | TGTGCCAGCATCGGAACGGGGACTGGCTACAATGAGCAGTTCTTC | CASIGTGTGYNEQFF
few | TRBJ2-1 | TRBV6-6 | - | TGTGCCAGCAGTTACGGGGAGTGGCAGTTCTTC | CASSYGEWQFF
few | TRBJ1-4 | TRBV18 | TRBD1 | TGTGCCAGCTCACCGGGACAGAATGTTGAAAAACTGTTTTTT | CASSPGQNVEKLFF
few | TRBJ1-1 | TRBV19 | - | TGTGCCAGTATACGGGGAGCTGAAGCTTTCTTT | CASIRGAEAFF